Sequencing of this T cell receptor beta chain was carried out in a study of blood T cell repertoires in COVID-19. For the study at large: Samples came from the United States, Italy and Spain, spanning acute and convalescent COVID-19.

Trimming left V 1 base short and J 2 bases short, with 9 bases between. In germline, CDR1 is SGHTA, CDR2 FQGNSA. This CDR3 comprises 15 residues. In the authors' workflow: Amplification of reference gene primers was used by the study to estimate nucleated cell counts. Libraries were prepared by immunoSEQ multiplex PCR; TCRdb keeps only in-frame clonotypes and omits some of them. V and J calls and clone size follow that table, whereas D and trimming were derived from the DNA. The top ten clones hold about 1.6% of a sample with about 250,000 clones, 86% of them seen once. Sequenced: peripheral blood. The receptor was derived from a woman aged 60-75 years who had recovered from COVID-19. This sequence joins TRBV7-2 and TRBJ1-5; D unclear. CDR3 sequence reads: CASSLGQVRNQPQHF. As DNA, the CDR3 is TGTGCCAGCAGCTTAGGGCAGGTCCGCAATCAGCCCCAGCATTTT.